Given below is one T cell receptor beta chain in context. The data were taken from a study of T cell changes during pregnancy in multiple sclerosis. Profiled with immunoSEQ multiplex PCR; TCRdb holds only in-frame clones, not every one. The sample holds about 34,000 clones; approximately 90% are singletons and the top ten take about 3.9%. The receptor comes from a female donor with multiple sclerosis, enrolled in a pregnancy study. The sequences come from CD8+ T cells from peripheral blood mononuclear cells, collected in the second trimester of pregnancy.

The CDR3 sequence: CALPPGGTGTEAFF. CDR3 sequence (DNA): TGTGCCTTGCCCCCCGGGGGGACAGGGACTGAAGCTTTCTTT. V usage is TRBV30 and J usage is TRBJ1-1; 9 bases align to TRBD1. In germline, CDR1 is GTSNPN, CDR2 SVGIG (reference sequence). This CDR3 spans 14 amino acids. The J segment lost 5 bases and the V segment lost 7 bases, leaving 11 bases of the junction unmatched.